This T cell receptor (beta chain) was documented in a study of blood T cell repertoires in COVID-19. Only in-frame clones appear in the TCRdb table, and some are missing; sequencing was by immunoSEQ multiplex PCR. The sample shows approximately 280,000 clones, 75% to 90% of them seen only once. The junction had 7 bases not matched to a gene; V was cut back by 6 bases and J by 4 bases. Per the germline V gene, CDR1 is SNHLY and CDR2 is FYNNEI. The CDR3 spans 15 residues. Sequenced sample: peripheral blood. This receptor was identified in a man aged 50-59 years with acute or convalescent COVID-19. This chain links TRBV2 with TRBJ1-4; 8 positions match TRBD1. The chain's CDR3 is CASRDDRGSNEKLFF. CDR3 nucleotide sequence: TGTGCCAGCAGGGACGACAGGGGAAGTAATGAAAAACTGTTTTTT.